This entry concerns a single T cell receptor beta chain. CDR1 is SNHLY and CDR2 is FYNNEI in the germline V gene. V shed 4 bases and J shed 0 bases, with 16 bases lying between them. CDR3 length: 16 amino acids. This entry belongs to a study of OX40 agonist ivuxolimab in advanced cancers. The data were produced by immunoSEQ multiplex PCR, yet TCRdb's version contains in-frame clones alone and is incomplete. The table includes 87,000 or so clones, roughly 88% detected once. The sequencing here drew on CD4+ or CD8+ T cells sorted from blood, taken in a trial of the OX40 agonist ivuxolimab. The receptor was derived from an adult with an advanced solid tumor such as melanoma, head and neck, liver or kidney cancer. The rearrangement uses TRBV2 and TRBJ2-7; the D is unclear. The CDR3 nucleotides read TGTGCCAGCAGTGTCCCTTGGGTTACGAGCTCCTACGAGCAGTACTTC. Its translation is CASSVPWVTSSYEQYF.